Listed below are T cell receptor beta chains from one sample, sequenced in a study of blood T cell repertoires in COVID-19. Measured with immunoSEQ multiplex PCR; TCRdb has only the in-frame clones, and not every one. The data show a few hundred thousand clones, 70% to 90% seen once. The sequencing sample was made of PBMCs or T cells enriched from blood (not recorded which). Receptors originate from a woman under 40 who had recovered from COVID-19. Both conserved end residues are part of each CDR3. The D gene is left open where the match is weak. Rows may omit the clone size; those that give it use once, few, many or a size class.

clone_size j_call d_call v_call cdr3_nt cdr3_aa
. TRBJ1-6 . TRBV5-4 TGTGCCAGCAGCTCATCCAGGGAAAGCTCCTATAATTCACCCCTCCACTTT CASSSSRESSYNSPLHF
. TRBJ2-3 . TRBV12-1 TGTGCCAGCAGCTCCCCACGCAGAGCGGGAGGTGGAGATACGCAGTATTTT CASSSPRRAGGGDTQYF
. TRBJ2-3 TRBD1 TRBV11-3 TGTGCCAGCAGCTTAGAGACAGGGGGTACGCAGTATTTT CASSLETGGTQYF
. TRBJ2-2 . TRBV6-5 TGTGCCAGCAACTTCCCCAAGGAGGGTCCCGGGGAGCTGTTTTTT CASNFPKEGPGELFF
. TRBJ2-1 TRBD2 TRBV7-7 TGTGCCAGCAGCTTCGGACTAGCGGGAGTCAATGAGCAGTTCTTC CASSFGLAGVNEQFF
. TRBJ2-3 . TRBV28 TGTGCCAGCAGCTTACTAGTAGGGGGACCAGATACGCAGTATTTT CASSLLVGGPDTQYF
. TRBJ1-5 . TRBV5-1 TGCGCCAGCAGTGACGGGGGGGACGGAGGCCAGCCCCAGCATTTT CASSDGGDGGQPQHF
. TRBJ2-1 TRBD2 TRBV30 TGTGCCTGGAGTGTAAGTGGGGGACTAGCGGACGAGCAGTTCTTC CAWSVSGGLADEQFF
. TRBJ1-1 . TRBV12-3/TRBV12-4 TGTGCCAGCAGTCATACCTCAGCTGAAGCTTTCTTT CASSHTSAEAFF
. TRBJ2-1 TRBD2 TRBV19 TGTGCCAGTAGTATGGCAGCGGGGGTGTACAATGAGCAGTTCTTC CASSMAAGVYNEQFF
. TRBJ2-7 . TRBV20-1 TGCAGTGCCCCCGGGGTCTACGAGCAGTACTTC CSAPGVYEQYF
. TRBJ1-2 TRBD1 TRBV14 TGTGCCAGCAGCGGACAGGGGTATGGCTACACCTTC CASSGQGYGYTF
. TRBJ2-5 TRBD1 TRBV19 TGTGCCAGTAGTGACGGGACAGGGGGGTTATGGGAGACCCAGTACTTC CASSDGTGGLWETQYF
once TRBJ1-1 . TRBV10-3 TGTGCCATCAGTGAAGAAAGGACAGCCACTGAAGCTTTCTTT CAISEERTATEAFF
. TRBJ1-6 . TRBV9 TGTGCCAGCAGCGCAGATCCCGTGGCTTCACCCCTCCACTTT CASSADPVASPLHF
. TRBJ2-1 TRBD2 TRBV7-8 TGTGCCAGCAGCTTGGCCAGCGGGAGTTTGGATGAGCAGTTCTTC CASSLASGSLDEQFF
. TRBJ1-1 . TRBV4-1 TGCGCCAGCAGGGGCGTGACAGTGAACACTGAAGCTTTCTTT CASRGVTVNTEAFF
. TRBJ2-1 . TRBV6-5 TGTGCCAGCAGTTACTCGGCAGGGGCTTACAATGAGCAGTTCTTC CASSYSAGAYNEQFF
. TRBJ2-3 . TRBV10-3 TGTGCCGCCCAGAGATCTAGCAAAGAGGGAGTTTCTAGCACAGATACGCAGTATTTT CAAQRSSKEGVSSTDTQYF
. TRBJ1-2 . TRBV2 TGTGCCAGCAGTGTCCCCCTTGAGACATGGCCTCAGGCACCCACAGGGCTCAACTATGGCTACACCTTC CASSVPLETWPQAPTGLNYGYTF
once TRBJ2-7 . TRBV12-2 TGTGCAAGTCGCTCCCGGGGGGGGACTAGCGGGAATCCCCCCCTTGAGACCTACGAGCAGTACTTC CASRSRGGTSGNPPLETYEQYF
. TRBJ1-5 . TRBV4-2 TGTGCCAGCAGCCAGGGACTGCGAGGCAATCAGCCCCAGCATTTT CASSQGLRGNQPQHF
few TRBJ1-2 TRBD1 TRBV30 TGTGCCTGGAGTCGGGACAGGGGTGTCTATGGCTACACCTTC CAWSRDRGVYGYTF
. TRBJ2-7 . TRBV14 TGTGCCAGCAGCCGCGGGACTCCCGCCATCTACGAGCAGTACTTC CASSRGTPAIYEQYF
. TRBJ2-1 . TRBV7-2 TGTGCCAGCAGCTTAGGACTGACCCATGAGCAGTTCTTC CASSLGLTHEQFF
. TRBJ2-7 . TRBV5-1 TGCGCCAGCAGCCCTCCGGGAAGGGAGCAGTACTTC CASSPPGREQYF
. TRBJ2-1 . TRBV4-1 TGCGCCAGCAGCCCCACCGAACGATCTACCAATGAGCAGTTCTTC CASSPTERSTNEQFF
. TRBJ2-6 TRBD1 TRBV5-1 TGCGCCAGCAGCTTTAAGGGTAGAACAGGGGGCACTGGGGCCAACGTCCTGACTTTC CASSFKGRTGGTGANVLTF
. TRBJ1-2 . TRBV6-5 TGTGCCAGCAGTTACTCGACAGGACCGAGGGATGGCTACACCTTC CASSYSTGPRDGYTF
. TRBJ2-4 . TRBV19 TGTGCCAGTAGTATCACTATACTAGCCAAAAACATTCAGTACTTC CASSITILAKNIQYF
. TRBJ2-1 TRBD2 TRBV5-1 TGCGCCAGCAGCGCCGGGGGAGCGGGACCCAAGGGCAATGAGCAGTTCTTC CASSAGGAGPKGNEQFF
. TRBJ2-5 TRBD2 TRBV5-4 TGTGCCAGCAGCTTGGCGACTAGCGGGCGAAAGACCCAGTACTTC CASSLATSGRKTQYF
. TRBJ2-3 TRBD1 TRBV10-1 TGCGCCAGCAGTGAAGGACAGGGAAGGACAGATACGCAGTATTTT CASSEGQGRTDTQYF
. TRBJ1-6 TRBD1 TRBV6-5 TGTGCCAGCTGCCGGGACAGAGAGAATTCACCCCTCCACTTT CASCRDRENSPLHF
. TRBJ1-4 . TRBV7-9 TGTGCCAGCAGCCCTAGCCGGACAGTCAATGAAAAACTGTTTTTT CASSPSRTVNEKLFF
. TRBJ2-3 TRBD2 TRBV7-2 TGTGCCAGCAGCTTAGCGATTAGCGGGATTAGAGATACGCAGTATTTT CASSLAISGIRDTQYF
. TRBJ1-4 TRBD1 TRBV10-3 TGTGCCACCCACAGGGGGCTAGAGGAAAAACTGTTTTTT CATHRGLEEKLFF
. TRBJ1-2 . TRBV28 TGTGCCAGCAGTTTATTGATCCTATACGAACGGACAGATGGCTACACCTTC CASSLLILYERTDGYTF
. TRBJ2-1 . TRBV2 TGTGCCAGCAGGGGAACTGCAGGGATACTAGCAAGCTCCTACAATGAGCAGTTCTTC CASRGTAGILASSYNEQFF
. TRBJ1-5 . TRBV2 TGTGCCAGCAGTGGGGAGGGGATTAGCAATCAGCCCCAGCATTTT CASSGEGISNQPQHF
. TRBJ1-3 TRBD1 TRBV28 TGTGCCACCGGGACAGCTGGAAACACCATATATTTT CATGTAGNTIYF
. TRBJ2-7 TRBD1 TRBV9 TGTGCCAGCAGCGTAGGGGACAGGTACGACTACGAGCAGTACTTC CASSVGDRYDYEQYF